This T cell receptor (beta chain) was captured by sequencing in a study of human T cells and chemical hapten exposure. At the level of the study: Patients, predominantly female, presented with alopecia areata, totalis or universalis.

Time point described: patch test 2, 6 weeks after DPC sensitization. Regarding treatment: therapeutic diphenylcyclopropenone sensitization with weekly scalp DPC. The V segment lost 4 bases and the J segment 4 bases; nucleotides outside the gene matches: 6. The CDR3 length is 14 residues. From germline, CDR1 is DFQATT and CDR2 SNEGSKA (reference sequence). Separate cDNA molecules received unique molecular identifiers, which the library attached to them. TCRdb reprocessed the RACE reads with MiXCR, giving one entry per CDR3 protein. The data show about 140,000 distinct CDR3 sequences, with approximately 12% seen just once and 1.1% to 1.5% held by the top ten.

This clonotype was obtained from a woman aged 45 to 65 with alopecia areata. Some clones in this sample may be carry-over from other donors' samples. Sequencing used whole blood, obtained in connection with sensitization to the hapten diphenylcyclopropenone (DPC). This chain uses TRBV20-1 with TRBJ2-7, with 11 bases matching TRBD1. The DNA of the CDR3 is TGCAGTGCTAAAGGCCGGGACAGGGGGTACGAGCAGTACTTC. Protein sequence: CSAKGRDRGYEQYF.